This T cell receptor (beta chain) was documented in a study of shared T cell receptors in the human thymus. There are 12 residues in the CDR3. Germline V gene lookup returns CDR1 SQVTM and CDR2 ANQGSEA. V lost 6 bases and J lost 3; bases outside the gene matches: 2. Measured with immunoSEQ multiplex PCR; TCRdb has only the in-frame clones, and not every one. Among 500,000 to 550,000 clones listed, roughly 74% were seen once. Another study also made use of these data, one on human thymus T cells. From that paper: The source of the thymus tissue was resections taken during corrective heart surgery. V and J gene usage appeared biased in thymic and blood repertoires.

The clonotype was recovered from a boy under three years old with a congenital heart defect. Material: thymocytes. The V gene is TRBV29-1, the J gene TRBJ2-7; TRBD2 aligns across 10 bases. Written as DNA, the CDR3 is TGCAGCGTGGCTAGCGGGAGCTACGAGCAGTACTTC. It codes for CSVASGSYEQYF.